The rows below give T cell receptor beta chains drawn from one sample of a study of shared clonotypes between healthy human individuals. Clones were read by immunoSEQ multiplex PCR, and TCRdb kept only the in-frame ones, dropping some. This table holds about 2 million clones, about 95% found once. The sequencing input was naive CD8+ T cells sorted from blood. These receptors all stem from a man between 18 and 29 years old in good health. CDR3s include the opening cysteine and the closing phenylalanine or tryptophan. The D gene is left open where the match is weak. Rows may omit the clone size; those that give it use once, few, many or a size class.

>TRBJ2-5|TRBV29-1|-|-
TGCAGCGTTGAAGGGACAGGAGGGATGGAAGAGACCCAGTACTTC
CSVEGTGGMEETQYF
>TRBJ2-2|TRBV5-1|-|-
TGCGCCAGCACCAATTTCGCGGAGGAGCTGTTTTTT
CASTNFAEELFF
>TRBJ2-3|TRBV9|-|-
TGTGCCAGCAGCGTAGTCGACAGTATGACAGATACGCAGTATTTT
CASSVVDSMTDTQYF
>TRBJ2-2|TRBV27|-|-
TGTGCCAGCAGTCAAGGCGGTCCGTCGGGCACCGGGGAGCTGTTTTTT
CASSQGGPSGTGELFF
>TRBJ1-4|TRBV4-1|TRBD1|-
TGCGCCAGCAGCCGACAGGGGTTTACTAATGAAAAACTGTTTTTT
CASSRQGFTNEKLFF
>TRBJ2-1|TRBV5-4|-|-
TGTGCCAGCAGCCACCCGGACTTTTCCTACAATGAGCAGTTCTTC
CASSHPDFSYNEQFF
>TRBJ2-7|TRBV5-5|TRBD1|-
TGTGCCAGCAGGTCCGTACCGGACAGGGCCTACGAGCAGTACTTC
CASRSVPDRAYEQYF
>TRBJ1-1|TRBV11-2|-|-
TGTGCCAGCAGCTTAGAACCTGCCAGCTTGAACACTGAAGCTTTCTTT
CASSLEPASLNTEAFF
>TRBJ2-7|TRBV6-5|TRBD1|-
TGTGCCAGCAGGCCCGGGACAGGGGTAGGAGAGCAGTACTTC
CASRPGTGVGEQYF
>TRBJ2-7|TRBV11-3|TRBD2|-
TGTGCCAGCAGCCCAGGTTGGGCGGGGGACGAGCAGTACTTC
CASSPGWAGDEQYF
>TRBJ2-7|TRBV13|-|-
TGTGCCAGCAGCTTAGAATTAGGCCAGGGCGGCGAGCAGTACTTC
CASSLELGQGGEQYF
>TRBJ2-7|TRBV7-9|TRBD2|-
TGTGCCAGCAGCTTAGCTTGGGCGGGGGGCCCCTGGGAGCAGTACTTC
CASSLAWAGGPWEQYF
>TRBJ1-5|TRBV7-2|-|-
TGTGCCAGCACCGGGGGCTATAGCAATCAGCCCCAGCATTTT
CASTGGYSNQPQHF
>TRBJ1-1|TRBV5-1|-|-
TGCGCCAGCAGCCAAGGATTGGACACTGAAGCTTTCTTT
CASSQGLDTEAFF
>TRBJ1-4|TRBV5-5|-|-
TGTGCCAGCAGCTTGCGTGGGGTGACTAATGAAAAACTGTTTTTT
CASSLRGVTNEKLFF
>TRBJ1-2|TRBV7-9|-|-
TGTGCCAGCAGCGGGGACCCTTTGAATGGCTACACCTTC
CASSGDPLNGYTF
>TRBJ2-3|TRBV9|TRBD2|once
TGTGCCAGCAGCGTATCTGCCGGGGGGGCGGCAGATACGCAGTATTTT
CASSVSAGGAADTQYF
>TRBJ2-7|TRBV5-1|-|-
TGCGCCAGCAGCTTGGCCGAGGGCTACGAGCAGTACTTC
CASSLAEGYEQYF
>TRBJ2-1|TRBV11-2|TRBD1|-
TGTGCCAGCAGCTTAAACGACAGGGGAAAGTTCTTC
CASSLNDRGKFF
>TRBJ2-1|TRBV19|-|-
TGTGCCAGTAGGGTAGCGATGTCCTACAATGAGCAGTTCTTC
CASRVAMSYNEQFF
>TRBJ2-7|TRBV7-3|-|-
TGTGCCAGCAGGTATTACGGGAGCTCCTACGAGCAGTACTTC
CASRYYGSSYEQYF
>TRBJ1-1|TRBV13|-|-
TGTGCCAGCAGCGCCAGGGAAGGGGGCACTGAAGCTTTCTTT
CASSAREGGTEAFF
>TRBJ2-5|TRBV9|-|-
TGTGCCAGCAGCGTAGAATGGGGGGCCGAGACCCAGTACTTC
CASSVEWGAETQYF
>TRBJ2-3|TRBV11-2|TRBD2|-
TGTGCCAGCAGCTTCCTAGCGGGAAACACAGATACGCAGTATTTT
CASSFLAGNTDTQYF
>TRBJ2-1|TRBV14|TRBD1|-
TGTGCCAGCAGCCAAGGACAGGGGGCGGGTGAGCAGTTCTTC
CASSQGQGAGEQFF
>TRBJ1-6|TRBV2|-|-
TGTGCCAGCAGTGAATTGCCAGGGGCATATAATTCACCCCTCCACTTT
CASSELPGAYNSPLHF
>TRBJ1-1|TRBV10-3|-|-
TGTGCCATCAGTGAAGGAAAGGTGGGGTCGAACACTGAAGCTTTCTTT
CAISEGKVGSNTEAFF
>TRBJ2-7|TRBV7-2|-|-
TGTGCCAGCAGCTTAGGGGTCCCCTACGAGCAGTACTTC
CASSLGVPYEQYF
>TRBJ2-3|TRBV5-4|-|-
TGTGCCAGCAGCTTGGCCGGGGTAGGCACAGATACGCAGTATTTT
CASSLAGVGTDTQYF
>TRBJ2-2|TRBV28|-|-
TGTGCCAGCCAAGCCATAGCCGGGGAGCTGTTTTTT
CASQAIAGELFF
>TRBJ2-5|TRBV7-9|TRBD2|-
TGTGCCAGCAGCTCCTCACTAGCGGGGGTCCAAGAGACCCAGTACTTC
CASSSSLAGVQETQYF
>TRBJ2-7|TRBV10-3|TRBD1|-
TGTGCCATCAGGTCTGTCATGGGACAGGGTACATACGAGCAGTACTTC
CAIRSVMGQGTYEQYF
>TRBJ1-2|TRBV9|TRBD1|-
TGTGCCAGCAGCGTCGACGGGACAGGAGTCTATGGCTACACCTTC
CASSVDGTGVYGYTF
>TRBJ2-1|TRBV29-1|-|-
TGCAGCGTTGAAGAGCGCAATGAGCAGTTCTTC
CSVEERNEQFF
>TRBJ2-5|TRBV7-9|TRBD1|-
TGTGCCAGCAGCTGGGACAGGGGAGTCGAAGAGACCCAGTACTTC
CASSWDRGVEETQYF
>TRBJ2-7|TRBV28|-|-
TGTGCCAGCAGTTTTCAGAGTGAACACTCCTACGAGCAGTACTTC
CASSFQSEHSYEQYF
>TRBJ1-1|TRBV6-4|-|-
TGTGCCAGCAGGCCGGACCACCTCAGGCGGGCTTTCTTT
CASRPDHLRRAFF
>TRBJ2-1|TRBV30|-|-
TGTGCCTGGACCCCCTCCAATGAGCAGTTCTTC
CAWTPSNEQFF
>TRBJ1-4|TRBV19|-|-
TGTGCCAGTACGTCCTTTCTGAATGAAAAACTGTTTTTT
CASTSFLNEKLFF
>TRBJ2-7|TRBV28|TRBD2|-
TGTGCCAGCAGTCTAACTAGCGGGGGGCTCTCCTACGAGCAGTACTTC
CASSLTSGGLSYEQYF
>TRBJ1-5|TRBV6-1|TRBD1|few
TGTGCCAGCAGTGAAGGGGACAGAAACAATCAGCCCCAGCATTTT
CASSEGDRNNQPQHF
>TRBJ2-3|TRBV7-2|TRBD2|-
TGTGCCAGCAGCAAACCCAGGACTAGCGGGGGTTTAGCAGATACGCAGTATTTT
CASSKPRTSGGLADTQYF
>TRBJ2-7|TRBV10-2|TRBD2|-
TGCGCCAGCAGTACCAGGACTAGCGTGGGCGAGCAGTACTTC
CASSTRTSVGEQYF
>TRBJ2-2|TRBV5-4|-|once
TGTGCCAGCAGCTGGCGGGAGAACACCGGGGAGCTGTTTTTT
CASSWRENTGELFF
>TRBJ2-1|TRBV7-8|TRBD2|-
TGTGCCAGCAGCTCGCGACTAGCGGGAGTTCACGACAATGAGCAGTTCTTC
CASSSRLAGVHDNEQFF
>TRBJ2-1|TRBV7-9|-|-
TGTGCCAGCAGCTTAGGCCATCCCAATAATGAGCAGTTCTTC
CASSLGHPNNEQFF
>TRBJ2-7|TRBV5-1|TRBD1|-
TGCGCCAGCAGCTTTCGGACAGGGGGCTACGAGCAGTACTTC
CASSFRTGGYEQYF
>TRBJ1-2|TRBV29-1|-|-
TGCAGCGTTGATCGGGCGCGGCGCGGAGACTATGGCTACACCTTC
CSVDRARRGDYGYTF
>TRBJ2-1|TRBV30|TRBD2|-
TGTGCCTGGACCTTGGAGCGGGAGACCGATGAGCAGTTCTTC
CAWTLERETDEQFF
>TRBJ2-7|TRBV27|TRBD1|-
TGTGCCAGCAGCCTTGGGACAGGGCACTCCTACGAGCAGTACTTC
CASSLGTGHSYEQYF
>TRBJ2-1|TRBV4-3|TRBD2|-
TGCGCCAGCAGCCCGCCTATAACTAGCGGGAGGGCCTACAATGAGCAGTTCTTC
CASSPPITSGRAYNEQFF
>TRBJ2-7|TRBV6-1|-|-
TGTGCCAGCAGTGAATATCTCGCCTACGAGCAGTACTTC
CASSEYLAYEQYF
>TRBJ2-5|TRBV13|TRBD2|once
TGTGCCAGCAGCTCCCAGCGGGAGATGGGAGAGACCCAGTACTTC
CASSSQREMGETQYF
>TRBJ1-5|TRBV19|-|few
TGTGCCAGTAGTATCCGGGGGGCCCTACTAGCAGATCAGCCCCAGCATTTT
CASSIRGALLADQPQHF